This T cell receptor beta chain was sequenced during a study of blood T cell repertoires in COVID-19. On the study more broadly: The origin of the acute and convalescent COVID-19 samples was the United States, Italy and Spain. Nucleic acid was either cDNA or gDNA, and it came from T cells, B-cell-depleted T cells, or PBMCs.

The CDR3 has 14 amino acids. Germline-derived CDR1 and CDR2 are SGHRS and YFSETQ. V lost 4 bases, J lost 4 bases, and 5 bases stayed unmatched. In the authors' workflow: Estimation of nucleated cell counts was performed using reference gene primer amplification. Sequenced by immunoSEQ multiplex PCR; TCRdb stores in-frame clones only, minus some. The V and J calls and clone size are taken from that table; D and trimming were inferred from the DNA. Of a few hundred thousand clones listed, 65% to 85% were seen once; the top ten hold over 9.5%. The genes are TRBV5-1 and TRBJ2-1, with 7 bases identical to TRBD2. The clonotype comes from an elderly woman with acute or convalescent COVID-19. The material sequenced was peripheral blood. The CDR3 coding sequence is TGCGCCAGCAGCCCGGTAGCGGGTTACAATGAGCAGTTCTTC. Translating it yields CASSPVAGYNEQFF.